The 7 T cell receptor beta chains reported below all come from one sample, sequenced in a study of T cell responses to AZD1222 COVID-19 vaccine. The table came from immunoSEQ multiplex PCR; TCRdb's copy has only in-frame clones and leaves some out. The sample has 55,000 to 65,000 clones, less than 90% seen once. The starting material was peripheral blood, obtained on day 0 of AZD1222 vaccination. These receptors were collected from an adult in good health.

The rearrangement uses TRBV5-5 and TRBJ1-5; possible D gene TRBD1, 6 bases. Germline V lookup: CDR1 SGHKS, CDR2 YYEKEE (reference sequence). V was cut by 0 bases and J by 0 bases, with 7 bases left in between. This CDR3 spans 15 amino acids. The CDR3 is CASSLADSSNQPQHF. In DNA, the CDR3 is TGTGCCAGCAGCTTGGCGGACAGTAGCAATCAGCCCCAGCATTTT.

The rearrangement joins TRBV5-1 to TRBJ1-1; D unclear. CDR3 length equals 14 residues. With 0 bases removed from V and 0 bases from J, the gap between germline ends came to 6 bases. CDR1 is SGHRS and CDR2 is YFSETQ in the germline V gene. CDR3 region: CASSLEPMNTEAFF. CDR3 DNA sequence: TGCGCCAGCAGCTTGGAGCCTATGAACACTGAAGCTTTCTTT.

This chain links TRBV4-1 with TRBJ1-2; unclear D gene. The CDR3 is 13 residues long. Germline V lookup: CDR1 MGHRA, CDR2 YSYEKL. The germline V and J ends were trimmed by 1 base and 7 bases, with 10 bases remaining between them. The CDR3 protein is CASSQARTVGYTF. The CDR3 region has the DNA TGCGCCAGCAGCCAAGCCCGTACCGTTGGCTACACCTTC.

The chain couples TRBV7-6 to TRBJ2-2; D might be TRBD2 (7 bases). The CDR3 covers 16 residues. CDR1 is SGHVS, CDR2 FNYEAQ, per germline. V was shortened by 5 bases and J by 4 bases, with 17 bases between the two germline ends. The CDR3 reads CASSPGGRLSTGELFF. The CDR3 nucleotides read TGTGCCAGCAGCCCGGGGGGCAGGTTATCCACCGGGGAGCTGTTTTTT.

This clone was recorded only once. V usage is TRBV6-5 and J usage is TRBJ1-2; 7 bases match TRBD1. The V gene end was trimmed by 7 bases and the J gene end by 0 bases; junction bases not matched to a gene: 5. The CDR3 is 14 residues long. CDR1 and CDR2 (germline): MNHEY, SVGAGI. CDR3 nucleotide sequence: TGTGCCAGCACTCCTGGACAGGCTAACTATGGCTACACCTTC. As protein: CASTPGQANYGYTF.

The chain has TRBV29-1 and TRBJ2-3; 11 nucleotides match TRBD2. In germline, CDR1 is SQVTM, CDR2 ANQGSEA. This CDR3 comprises 14 residues. After removal of 6 bases from V and 6 bases from J, the junction contained 8 bases not matched to a gene. CDR3: CSVYSGGGSDTQYF. For the CDR3, the DNA is TGCAGCGTCTATAGCGGGGGGGGGTCCGATACGCAGTATTTT.

J is TRBJ2-7 and V is TRBV4-1; D remains ambiguous. Germline V gives CDR1 MGHRA, CDR2 YSYEKL. This CDR3 is built from 14 residues. V shed 4 bases and J shed 5 bases, with 15 bases lying between them. The CDR3 reads CASSLGTGADEQYF. For the CDR3, the DNA is TGCGCCAGCAGCCTTGGCACGGGTGCGGACGAGCAGTACTTC.